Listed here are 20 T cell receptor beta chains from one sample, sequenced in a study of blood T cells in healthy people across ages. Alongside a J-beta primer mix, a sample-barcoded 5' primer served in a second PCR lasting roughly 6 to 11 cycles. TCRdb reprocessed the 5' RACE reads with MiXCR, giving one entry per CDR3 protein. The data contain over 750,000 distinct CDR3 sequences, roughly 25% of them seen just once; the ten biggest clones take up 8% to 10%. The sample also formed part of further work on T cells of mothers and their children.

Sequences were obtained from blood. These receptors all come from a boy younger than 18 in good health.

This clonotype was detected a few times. The CDR3 coding sequence is TGTGCCCCTAGGGACAGGGGGTGTTCCTACAATGAGCAGTTCTTC. Translating it yields CAPRDRGCSYNEQFF. The chain recombines TRBV6-2 or TRBV6-3 with TRBJ2-1; 11 nucleotides agree with TRBD1. Germline V lookup: CDR1 MNHEY, CDR2 SVGEGT. After removal of 11 bases from V and 1 base from J, the junction contained 7 bases not matched to a gene. This CDR3 spans 15 amino acids.

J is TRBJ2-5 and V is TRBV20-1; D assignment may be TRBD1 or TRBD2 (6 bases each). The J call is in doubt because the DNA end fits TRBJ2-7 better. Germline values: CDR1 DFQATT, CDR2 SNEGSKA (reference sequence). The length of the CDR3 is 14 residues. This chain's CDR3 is CSASWGASSYEQYF. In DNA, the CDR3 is TGCAGTGCTAGTTGGGGGGCAAGCTCCTACGAGCAGTACTTC.

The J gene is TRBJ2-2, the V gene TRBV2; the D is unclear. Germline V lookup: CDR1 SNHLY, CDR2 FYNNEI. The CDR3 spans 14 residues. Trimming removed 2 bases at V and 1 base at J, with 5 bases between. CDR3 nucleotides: TGTGCCAGCAGTGAACTGAGGAACACCGGGGAGCTGTTTTTT. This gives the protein CASSELRNTGELFF.

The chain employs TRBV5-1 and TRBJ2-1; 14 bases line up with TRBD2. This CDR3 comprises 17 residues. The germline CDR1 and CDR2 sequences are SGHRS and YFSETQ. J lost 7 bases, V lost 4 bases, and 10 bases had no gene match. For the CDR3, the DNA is TGCGCCAGCAGCCCAGGACTAGCGGGAGGACCTTGGAATGAGCAGTTCTTC. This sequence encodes CASSPGLAGGPWNEQFF.

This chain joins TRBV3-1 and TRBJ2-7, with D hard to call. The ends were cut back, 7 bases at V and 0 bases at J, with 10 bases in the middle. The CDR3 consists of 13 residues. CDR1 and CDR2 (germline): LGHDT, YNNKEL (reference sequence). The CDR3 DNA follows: TGTGCCAGCACCCGTAAAGACTCCTACGAGCAGTACTTC. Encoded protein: CASTRKDSYEQYF.

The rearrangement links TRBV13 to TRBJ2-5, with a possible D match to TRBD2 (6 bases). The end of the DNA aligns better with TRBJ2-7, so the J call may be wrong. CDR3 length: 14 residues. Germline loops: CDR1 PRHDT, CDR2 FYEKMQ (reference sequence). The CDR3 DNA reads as TGTGCCAGCGGGACTGGGCAGGGACCCTACGAGCAGTACTTC. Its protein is CASGTGQGPYEQYF.

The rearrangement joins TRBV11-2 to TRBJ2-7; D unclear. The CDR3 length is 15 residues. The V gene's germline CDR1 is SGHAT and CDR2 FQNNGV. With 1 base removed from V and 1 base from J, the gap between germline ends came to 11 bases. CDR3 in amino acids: CASSLGRDSSYEQYF. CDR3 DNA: TGTGCCAGCAGCTTAGGACGAGACTCTTCCTACGAGCAGTACTTC.

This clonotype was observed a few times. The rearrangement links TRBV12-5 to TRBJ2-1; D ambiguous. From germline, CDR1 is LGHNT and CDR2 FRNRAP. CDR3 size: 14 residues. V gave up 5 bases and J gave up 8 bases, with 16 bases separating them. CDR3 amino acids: CASGQDPEGHEQFF. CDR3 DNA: TGTGCTAGTGGTCAGGACCCGGAAGGCCATGAGCAGTTCTTC.

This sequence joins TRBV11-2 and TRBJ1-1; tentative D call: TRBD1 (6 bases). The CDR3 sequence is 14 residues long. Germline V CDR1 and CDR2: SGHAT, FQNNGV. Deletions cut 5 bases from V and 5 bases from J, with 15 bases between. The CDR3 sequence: CASSASGVGTEAFF. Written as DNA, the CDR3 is TGTGCCAGCAGCGCCTCAGGGGTCGGGACTGAAGCTTTCTTT.

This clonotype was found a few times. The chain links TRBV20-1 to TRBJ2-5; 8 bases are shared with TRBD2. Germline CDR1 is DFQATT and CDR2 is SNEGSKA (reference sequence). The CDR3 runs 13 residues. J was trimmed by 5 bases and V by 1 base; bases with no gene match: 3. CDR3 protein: CSARGPGGETQYF. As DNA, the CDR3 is TGCAGTGCTAGAGGTCCGGGAGGGGAGACCCAGTACTTC.

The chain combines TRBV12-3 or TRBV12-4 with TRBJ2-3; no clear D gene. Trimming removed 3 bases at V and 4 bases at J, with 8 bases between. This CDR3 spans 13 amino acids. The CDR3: CASSLISADTQYF. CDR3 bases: TGTGCCAGCAGTTTGATCAGCGCAGATACGCAGTATTTT.

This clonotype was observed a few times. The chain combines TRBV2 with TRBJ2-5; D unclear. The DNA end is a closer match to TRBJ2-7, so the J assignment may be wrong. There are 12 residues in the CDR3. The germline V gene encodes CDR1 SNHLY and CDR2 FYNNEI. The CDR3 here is CASSDSNYEQYF. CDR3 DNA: TGTGCCAGCAGTGACAGTAACTACGAGCAGTACTTC.

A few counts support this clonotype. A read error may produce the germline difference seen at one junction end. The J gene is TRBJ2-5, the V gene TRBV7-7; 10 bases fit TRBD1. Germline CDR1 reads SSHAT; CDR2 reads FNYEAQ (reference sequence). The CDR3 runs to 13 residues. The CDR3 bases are TGTGCTAGCAGGGGACAGGGGCAAGAGACCCAGTACTTC. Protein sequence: CASRGQGQETQYF. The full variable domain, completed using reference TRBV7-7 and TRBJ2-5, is GAGVSQSPRYKVTKRGQDVTLRCDPISSHATLYWYQQALGQGPEFLTYFNYEAQPDKSGLPSDRFSAERPEGSISTLTIQRTEQRDSAMYRCASRGQGQETQYFGPGTRLLVL.

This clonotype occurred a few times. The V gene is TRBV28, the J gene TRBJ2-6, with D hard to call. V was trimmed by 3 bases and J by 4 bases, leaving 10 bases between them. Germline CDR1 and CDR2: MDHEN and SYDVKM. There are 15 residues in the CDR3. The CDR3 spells CASSFAGAGANVLTF. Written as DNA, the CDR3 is TGTGCCAGCAGTTTTGCAGGTGCAGGGGCCAACGTCCTGACTTTC.

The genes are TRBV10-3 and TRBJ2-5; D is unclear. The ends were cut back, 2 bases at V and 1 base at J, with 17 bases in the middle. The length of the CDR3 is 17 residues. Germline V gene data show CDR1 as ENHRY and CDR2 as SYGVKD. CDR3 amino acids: CAISEPNTRLFQETQYF. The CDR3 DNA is TGTGCCATCAGTGAGCCAAATACCCGGCTATTCCAAGAGACCCAGTACTTC.

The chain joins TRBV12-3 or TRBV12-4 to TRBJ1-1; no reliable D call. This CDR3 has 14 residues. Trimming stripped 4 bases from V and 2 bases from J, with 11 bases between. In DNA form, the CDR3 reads TGTGCCAGCAGTTCCCGGCGACAAAACACTGAAGCTTTCTTT. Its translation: CASSSRRQNTEAFF.

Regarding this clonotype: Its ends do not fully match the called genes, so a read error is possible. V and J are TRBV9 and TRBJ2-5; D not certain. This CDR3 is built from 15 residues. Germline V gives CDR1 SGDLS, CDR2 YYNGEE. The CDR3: CASSVGPQAQESQYF. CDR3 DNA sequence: TGTGCCAGCAGCGTTGGACCCCAGGCCCAAGAGTCCCAGTACTTC.

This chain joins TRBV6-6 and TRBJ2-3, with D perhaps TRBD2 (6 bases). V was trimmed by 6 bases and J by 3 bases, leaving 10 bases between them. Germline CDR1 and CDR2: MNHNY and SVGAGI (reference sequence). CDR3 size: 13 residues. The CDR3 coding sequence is TGTGCCAGCAGACAGAGCGGGACAGATACGCAGTATTTT. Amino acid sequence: CASRQSGTDTQYF.

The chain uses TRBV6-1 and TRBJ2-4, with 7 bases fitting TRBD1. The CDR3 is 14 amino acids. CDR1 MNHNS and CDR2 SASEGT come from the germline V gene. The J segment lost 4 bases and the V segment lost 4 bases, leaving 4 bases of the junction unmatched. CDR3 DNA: TGTGCCAGCAGTGCGTGGACAGGTAAAAACATTCAGTACTTC. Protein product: CASSAWTGKNIQYF.

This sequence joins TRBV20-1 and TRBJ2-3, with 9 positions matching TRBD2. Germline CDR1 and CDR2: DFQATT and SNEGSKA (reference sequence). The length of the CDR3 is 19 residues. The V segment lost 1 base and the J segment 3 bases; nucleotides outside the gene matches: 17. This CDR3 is CSARAPSSGRLYFTDTQYF. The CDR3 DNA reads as TGCAGTGCTAGAGCCCCCTCGAGCGGGAGGCTTTATTTTACAGATACGCAGTATTTT.